A selection of T cell receptor beta chains follows, all from one sample in a study of blood T cell repertoires in COVID-19. Data came from immunoSEQ multiplex PCR; TCRdb stores just in-frame clones and leaves some out. Of 200,000 to 300,000 clones detected, about 89% appear once; the ten largest clones hold approximately 1.5%. The sequenced sample was peripheral blood. These receptors all come from a middle-aged woman who had recovered from COVID-19. Both conserved end residues are part of each CDR3. A D gene is named only where the DNA matches it firmly.

cdr3_length j_call d_call v_call cdr3_aa cdr3_nt
15 TRBJ2-2 TRBD1 TRBV11-3 CASSSGTGGSGELFF TGTGCCAGCAGCTCCGGGACAGGGGGCTCCGGGGAGCTGTTTTTT
15 TRBJ2-5 TRBD1 TRBV6-2/TRBV6-3 CASSYSDREQEIQYF TGTGCCAGCAGTTACTCGGACAGGGAACAAGAGATCCAGTACTTC
13 TRBJ2-5 TRBD1 TRBV10-1 CASSLDRVETQYF TGCGCCAGCAGCCTCGACAGGGTCGAGACCCAGTACTTC
14 TRBJ1-1 NA TRBV9 CASSVEPRGTEAFF TGTGCCAGCAGCGTAGAACCCCGCGGCACTGAAGCTTTCTTT
14 TRBJ2-3 NA TRBV3-1/TRBV3-2 CASSQLISDDTQYF TGTGCCAGCAGCCAACTTATAAGCGATGATACGCAGTATTTT
11 TRBJ2-7 NA TRBV20-1 CSARHNYEQYF TGCAGTGCACGTCACAACTACGAGCAGTACTTC
16 TRBJ2-7 TRBD2 TRBV27 CASSLRGGGRIYEQYF TGTGCCAGCAGTTTACGGGGGGGCGGCAGGATCTACGAGCAGTACTTC
13 TRBJ2-7 TRBD2 TRBV6-5 CASSLGLAHEQYF TGTGCCAGCAGCCTGGGACTAGCGCACGAGCAGTACTTC
15 TRBJ1-6 NA TRBV2 CASTGERGSNSPLHF TGTGCCAGCACGGGGGAGAGAGGGTCTAATTCACCCCTCCACTTT
15 TRBJ2-1 TRBD1 TRBV2 CASSGGTGVINEQFF TGTGCCAGCAGTGGGGGGACAGGGGTGATCAATGAGCAGTTCTTC
14 TRBJ1-2 NA TRBV27 CASSLNRQAYGYTF TGTGCCAGCAGTTTAAATCGACAGGCTTATGGCTACACCTTC
14 TRBJ1-2 NA TRBV5-1 CASSPRPPGGGYTF TGCGCCAGCAGCCCCAGGCCCCCGGGAGGGGGCTACACCTTC
11 TRBJ1-5 NA TRBV7-9 CASSLGGVKHF TGTGCCAGCAGCTTAGGGGGGGTTAAGCATTTT
15 TRBJ1-1 NA TRBV27 CASSLVAGMNTEAFF TGTGCCAGCAGTTTAGTAGCGGGCATGAACACTGAAGCTTTCTTT
14 TRBJ2-7 TRBD2 TRBV5-5 CASSPRDYSYEQYF TGTGCCAGCAGCCCCCGGGACTACTCCTACGAGCAGTACTTC
14 TRBJ2-2 TRBD1 TRBV18 CASSPQGASGELFF TGTGCCAGCTCACCGCAGGGGGCAAGCGGGGAGCTGTTTTTT